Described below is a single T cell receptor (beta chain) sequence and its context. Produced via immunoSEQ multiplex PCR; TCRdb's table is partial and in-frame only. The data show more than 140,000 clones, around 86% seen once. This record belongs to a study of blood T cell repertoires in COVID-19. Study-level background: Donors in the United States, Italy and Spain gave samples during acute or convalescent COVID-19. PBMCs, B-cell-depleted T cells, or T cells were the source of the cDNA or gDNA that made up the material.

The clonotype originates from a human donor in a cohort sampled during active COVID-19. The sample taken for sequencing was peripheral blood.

Here the CDR3 reads CASSQSGEQFF. CDR3 coding DNA: TGTGCCAGCAGCCAGTCTGGCGAGCAGTTCTTC. This sequence joins TRBV14 and TRBJ2-1; no clear D. Per the germline V gene, CDR1 is SGHDN and CDR2 is FVKESK. The CDR3 extends over 11 amino acids. V lost 3 bases and J 10 bases, leaving 7 bases between the germline ends.